Listed below are T cell receptor beta chains from one sample, sequenced in a study of blood T cells in healthy people across ages. TCRdb passed the 5' RACE reads through MiXCR, listing each CDR3 protein once. The sample consists of some 800,000 distinct CDR3 sequences, about 25% of them appearing once. The same data also went into a second study, on T cells of mothers and their children.

The source material was blood. These receptors came from a boy younger than 18 in good health. The CDR3 runs from the conserved cysteine through the conserved F or W. A D gene is named only where the DNA matches it firmly.

d_gene	v_gene	j_gene	CDR3aa
NA	TRBV4-1	NA	CASSLGDRGLQTEQYF
TRBD1	TRBV6-5	TRBJ2-7	CASTAWGQNTYEQYF
TRBD2	TRBV20-1	TRBJ2-1	CSARGGTSSYNEQFF
NA	TRBV7-8	TRBJ2-1	CASSLAWAGLGNEQFF
TRBD2	TRBV6-5	TRBJ2-7	CASSYGGVSSYEQYF
NA	TRBV14	NA	CASSQDFGSRRLEQFF
TRBD2	TRBV4-1	TRBJ2-3	CTSSKSPTSGERDTQYF
NA	TRBV27	TRBJ2-6	CASSKKTAGANVLTF
TRBD1	TRBV4-3	TRBJ1-1	CASSVGTGDTEAFF
TRBD2	TRBV6-2/TRBV6-3	TRBJ2-7	CASQRGAWYEQYF
NA	TRBV20-1	TRBJ2-3	CSARLPREADTQYF
NA	TRBV28	TRBJ1-4	CASSLSPVNEKLFF
NA	TRBV4-3	TRBJ2-7	CASRRTVDSYEQYF
TRBD1	TRBV12-3/TRBV12-4	TRBJ2-5	CASTRDSVKETQYF
NA	TRBV5-1	NA	CASSHSSPGTQKSPYEQYF
TRBD1	TRBV11-2	TRBJ2-5	CASSLGRQGYQETQYF
TRBD2	TRBV9	TRBJ2-7	CASSEGGGLGTYEQYF
NA	TRBV7-8	TRBJ2-3	CASSLGDPSRDTQYF
NA	TRBV7-9	TRBJ1-4	CASSLTPTNEKLFF
NA	TRBV5-1	TRBJ1-4	CASSLVAGVIEKLFF
NA	TRBV30	TRBJ1-4	CAWSVHEKLFF
NA	TRBV2	TRBJ1-1	CASSDWGSTEAFF
NA	TRBV11-2	TRBJ1-2	CASSLDYSGSYGYTF
NA	TRBV12-3/TRBV12-4	TRBJ2-2	CASSPLQNTGELFF
NA	TRBV7-9	TRBJ1-2	CASSLLDLYGYTF
NA	TRBV12-3/TRBV12-4	TRBJ2-6	CASSFMGTGANVLTF